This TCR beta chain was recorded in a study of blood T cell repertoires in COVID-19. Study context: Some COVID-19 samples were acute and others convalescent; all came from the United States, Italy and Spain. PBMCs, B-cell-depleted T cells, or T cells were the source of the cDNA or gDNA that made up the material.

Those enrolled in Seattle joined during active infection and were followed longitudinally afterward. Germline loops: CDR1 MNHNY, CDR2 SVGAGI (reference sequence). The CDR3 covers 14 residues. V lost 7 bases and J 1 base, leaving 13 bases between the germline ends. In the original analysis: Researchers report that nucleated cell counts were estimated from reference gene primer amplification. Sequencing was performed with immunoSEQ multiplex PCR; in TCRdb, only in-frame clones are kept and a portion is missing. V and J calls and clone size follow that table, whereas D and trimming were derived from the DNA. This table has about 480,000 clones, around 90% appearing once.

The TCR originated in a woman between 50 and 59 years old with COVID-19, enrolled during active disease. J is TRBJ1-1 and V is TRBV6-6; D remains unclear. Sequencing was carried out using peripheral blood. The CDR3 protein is CASIFSTGNTEAFF. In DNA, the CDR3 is TGTGCCAGCATTTTCTCGACGGGGAACACTGAAGCTTTCTTT.